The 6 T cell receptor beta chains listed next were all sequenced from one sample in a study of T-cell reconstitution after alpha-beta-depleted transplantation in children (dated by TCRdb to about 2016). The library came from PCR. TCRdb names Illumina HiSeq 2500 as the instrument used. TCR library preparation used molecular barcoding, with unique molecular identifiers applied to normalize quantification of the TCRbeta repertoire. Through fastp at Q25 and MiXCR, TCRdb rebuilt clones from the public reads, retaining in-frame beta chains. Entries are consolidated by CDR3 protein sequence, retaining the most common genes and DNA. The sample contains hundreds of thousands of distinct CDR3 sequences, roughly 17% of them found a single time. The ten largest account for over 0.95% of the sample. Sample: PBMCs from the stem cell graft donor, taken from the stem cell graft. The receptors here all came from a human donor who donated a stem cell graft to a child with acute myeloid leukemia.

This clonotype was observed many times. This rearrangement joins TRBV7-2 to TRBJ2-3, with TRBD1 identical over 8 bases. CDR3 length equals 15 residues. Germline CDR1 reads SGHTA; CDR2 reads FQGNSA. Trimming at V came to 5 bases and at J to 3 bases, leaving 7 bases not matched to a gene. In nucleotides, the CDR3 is TGTGCCAGCAGCACCGCCAGGGGGCGGACAGATACGCAGTATTTT. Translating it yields CASSTARGRTDTQYF. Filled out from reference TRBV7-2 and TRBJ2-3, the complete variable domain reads GAGVSQSPSNKVTEKGKDVELRCDPISGHTALYWYRQSLGQGLEFLIYFQGNSAPDKSGLPSDRFSAERTGGSVSTLTIQRTQQEDSAVYLCASSTARGRTDTQYFGPGTRLTVL.

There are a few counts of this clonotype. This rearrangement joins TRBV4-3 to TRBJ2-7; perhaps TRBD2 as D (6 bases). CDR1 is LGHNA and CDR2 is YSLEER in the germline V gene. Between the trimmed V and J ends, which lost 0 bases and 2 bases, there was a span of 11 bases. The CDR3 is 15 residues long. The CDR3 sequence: CASSQEPSVAYEQYF. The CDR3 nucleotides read TGCGCCAGCAGCCAAGAGCCTAGCGTGGCCTACGAGCAGTACTTC.

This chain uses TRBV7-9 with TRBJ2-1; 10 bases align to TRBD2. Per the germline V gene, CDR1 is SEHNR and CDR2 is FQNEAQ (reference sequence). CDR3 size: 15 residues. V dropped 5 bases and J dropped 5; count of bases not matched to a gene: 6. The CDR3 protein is CASSPLAGSNNEQFF. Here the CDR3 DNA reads TGTGCCAGCAGCCCACTAGCGGGGTCCAACAATGAGCAGTTCTTC.

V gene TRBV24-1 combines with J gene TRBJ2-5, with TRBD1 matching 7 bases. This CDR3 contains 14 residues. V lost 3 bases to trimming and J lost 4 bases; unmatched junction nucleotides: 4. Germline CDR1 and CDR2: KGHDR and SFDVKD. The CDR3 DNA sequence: TGTGCCACCAGTGATCCCAACAGGGGAGAGACCCAGTACTTC. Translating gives CATSDPNRGETQYF.

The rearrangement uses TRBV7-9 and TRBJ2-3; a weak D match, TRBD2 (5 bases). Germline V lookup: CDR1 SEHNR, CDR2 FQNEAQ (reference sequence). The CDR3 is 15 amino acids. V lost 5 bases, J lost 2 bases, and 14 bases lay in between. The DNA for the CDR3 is TGTGCCAGCAGCCCGGACGGGGATTACACAGATACGCAGTATTTT. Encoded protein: CASSPDGDYTDTQYF.

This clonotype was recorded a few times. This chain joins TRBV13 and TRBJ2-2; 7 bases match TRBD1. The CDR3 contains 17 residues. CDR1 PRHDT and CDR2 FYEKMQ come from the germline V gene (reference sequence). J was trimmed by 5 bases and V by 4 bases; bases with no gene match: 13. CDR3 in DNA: TGTGCCAGCAGCTCCTGGGAGAGGGGGCGCTTGACCGGGGAGCTGTTTTTT. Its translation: CASSSWERGRLTGELFF. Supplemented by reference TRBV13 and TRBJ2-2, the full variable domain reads AAGVIQSPRHLIKEKRETATLKCYPIPRHDTVYWYQQGPGQDPQFLISFYEKMQSDKGSIPDRFSAQQFSDYHSELNMSSLELGDSALYFCASSSWERGRLTGELFFGEGSRLTVL.